Below, 21 T cell receptor beta chains from the same sample are listed, as sequenced in a study of blood T cell repertoires in COVID-19. The assay was immunoSEQ multiplex PCR, and TCRdb's table has in-frame clones only and misses some. The sample shows about 220,000 clones, approximately 84% of them seen only once. Sequencing was carried out using peripheral blood. These receptors were collected from a man aged 50 to 60 who had recovered from COVID-19.

The CDR3 nucleotides read TGTGCCAGCAGATTACCGGGACAGGGGAATCAGCCCCAGCATTTT. As protein: CASRLPGQGNQPQHF. The V gene is TRBV6-6, the J gene TRBJ1-5; TRBD1 agrees at 10 bases. The CDR3 is made up of 15 amino acids. Germline CDR1 reads MNHNY; CDR2 reads SVGAGI (reference sequence). The J segment lost 4 bases and the V segment lost 6 bases, leaving 6 bases of the junction unmatched.

This clone came up once. The rearrangement links TRBV7-8 to TRBJ2-1, with 12 bases matching TRBD2. Germline CDR1 is SGHVS and CDR2 is FQNEAQ. This CDR3 is 19 amino acids long. Trimming cost V 5 bases and J 7 bases; bases outside gene matches: 18. This CDR3 reads CASSLGASGRAAPGNEQFF. In DNA, the CDR3 is TGTGCCAGCAGCCTCGGGGCTAGCGGGAGGGCGGCCCCGGGGAATGAGCAGTTCTTC.

This rearrangement joins TRBV19 to TRBJ2-7, with D possibly being TRBD2 (6 bases). Looked up from germline, CDR1 is LNHDA and CDR2 is SQIVND (reference sequence). The germline V and J ends were trimmed by 7 bases and 2 bases, with 21 bases remaining between them. This CDR3 has 16 residues. The CDR3 loop is CASNSPPGDDTYEQYF. The CDR3 coding sequence is TGTGCCAGTAACTCCCCCCCGGGGGACGATACCTACGAGCAGTACTTC.

This clone was found once. This chain links TRBV28 with TRBJ2-3; 12 nucleotides align to TRBD1. From germline, CDR1 is MDHEN and CDR2 SYDVKM. The CDR3 has 15 amino acids. The junction had 7 bases not matched to a gene; V was cut back by 6 bases and J by 6 bases. The chain's CDR3 is CASSARDRGQDTQYF. DNA of the CDR3: TGTGCCAGCAGCGCCCGGGACAGGGGGCAGGATACGCAGTATTTT.

The chain is built from TRBV11-3 and TRBJ2-1, with TRBD2 matching over 10 bases. The CDR3 totals 15 residues. Trimming at V came to 4 bases and at J to 4 bases, leaving 4 bases not matched to a gene. Germline V gene lookup returns CDR1 SGHNT and CDR2 YENEEA. The DNA of the CDR3 is TGTGCCAGCAGCTCCGGGACTAGCGCTTACAATGAGCAGTTCTTC. This gives the protein CASSSGTSAYNEQFF.

The chain employs TRBV28 and TRBJ1-6; D remains ambiguous. Trimming cost V 10 bases and J 9 bases, with 10 bases left between them. The length of the CDR3 is 11 residues. CDR1 is MDHEN and CDR2 is SYDVKM in the germline V gene. CDR3 nucleotide sequence: TGTGCCACCGCGGAGCGTTCACCCCTCCACTTT. It specifies CATAERSPLHF.

This chain links TRBV2 with TRBJ1-5, with D perhaps TRBD1 (5 bases). With 4 bases removed from V and 7 bases from J, the gap between germline ends came to 14 bases. The CDR3 contains 14 residues. CDR1 SNHLY and CDR2 FYNNEI come from the germline V gene. The CDR3 bases are TGTGCCAGCAGTGCTGAAGGGGAAGGCCAGCCCCAGCATTTT. This gives the protein CASSAEGEGQPQHF. Full variable domain (rest looked up from reference TRBV2 and TRBJ1-5): EPEVTQTPSHQVTQMGQEVILRCVPISNHLYFYWYRQILGQKVEFLVSFYNNEISEKSEIFDDQFSVERPDGSNFTLKIRSTKLEDSAMYFCASSAEGEGQPQHFGDGTRLSIL.

V and J are TRBV2 and TRBJ1-1, with TRBD1 matching 12 bases. Trimming at V came to 7 bases and at J to 5 bases, leaving 8 bases not matched to a gene. Germline V gene sequence: CDR1 SNHLY, CDR2 FYNNEI. The CDR3 spans 15 residues. The CDR3 here is CASIRGQGAGTEAFF. The CDR3 DNA reads TGTGCCAGCATACGGGGACAGGGGGCAGGTACTGAAGCTTTCTTT.

This clone was seen only a few times. The chain joins TRBV7-2 to TRBJ2-7; the D is unclear. The CDR3 loop spans 11 amino acids. Between the trimmed V and J ends, which lost 2 bases and 6 bases, there was a span of 5 bases. Germline assignment: CDR1 SGHTA and CDR2 FQGNSA. DNA of the CDR3: TGTGCCAGCAGCTTATCTACCGAGCAGTACTTC. Amino acid sequence: CASSLSTEQYF.

CDR3 coding DNA: TGTGCCAGCAGCCTAATCCGGGGCACTGAAGCTTTCTTT. Translating it yields CASSLIRGTEAFF. The chain uses TRBV11-2 and TRBJ1-1; no definite D call. This CDR3 region has 13 residues. CDR1 and CDR2 from the germline V gene are SGHAT and FQNNGV. The V end lost 5 bases, the J end lost 4 bases, and 11 bases lay between the germline ends.

This chain links TRBV24-1 with TRBJ1-3; TRBD1 is a possible D gene (6 bases). The germline CDR1 and CDR2 sequences are KGHDR and SFDVKD. CDR3 size: 14 residues. The ends were cut back, 7 bases at V and 3 bases at J, with 12 bases in the middle. CDR3 bases: TGTGCCACCAGCTCCGGACAGAGTGGAAACACCATATATTTT. It yields the protein CATSSGQSGNTIYF.

This chain links TRBV28 with TRBJ2-7, with 7 bases fitting TRBD1. The V and J ends lost 6 bases and 4 bases, in that order; junction bases with no gene match: 9. CDR1 MDHEN and CDR2 SYDVKM come from the germline V gene. The CDR3 totals 14 residues. The CDR3 region is CASRAGTAIYEQYF. The CDR3 bases are TGTGCCAGCAGAGCCGGGACAGCTATTTACGAGCAGTACTTC.

The genes are TRBV4-1 and TRBJ1-1, with D unresolved. Trimming left V 7 bases short and J 6 bases short, with 21 bases between. The germline V gene has CDR1 MGHRA and CDR2 YSYEKL. The CDR3 length is 15 residues. The CDR3 DNA is TGCGCCAGCAAAAGTTCTACACGGGGAATCGCTGAAGCTTTCTTT. It yields the protein CASKSSTRGIAEAFF.

The chain carries TRBV6-4 and TRBJ1-2, with 9 bases that match TRBD1. The CDR3 loop spans 15 amino acids. The V gene end was trimmed by 4 bases and the J gene end by 1 base; junction bases not matched to a gene: 4. Germline assignment: CDR1 MRHNA and CDR2 SNTAGT. The CDR3 loop reads CASSAGTGRNYGYTF. The CDR3 DNA reads TGTGCCAGCAGTGCAGGGACAGGGCGTAACTATGGCTACACCTTC.

Only a few counts were recorded for this clone. The same CDR3 also results from other DNA sequences found in this sample. This chain joins TRBV6-5 and TRBJ2-3; 11 bases map to TRBD2. V lost 6 bases to trimming and J lost 0 bases; unmatched junction nucleotides: 2. Germline-derived CDR1 and CDR2 are MNHEY and SVGAGI. CDR3 length equals 15 residues. The CDR3 is CASRRTSGSTDTQYF. As DNA, the CDR3 is TGTGCCAGCAGAAGGACTAGCGGGAGCACAGATACGCAGTATTTT.

This rearrangement joins TRBV27 to TRBJ1-1; D not resolved. V lost 6 bases and J lost 1, with 9 bases in between. The CDR3 contains 13 residues. Germline CDR1 reads MNHEY; CDR2 reads SMNVEV (reference sequence). CDR3 loop: CASRSPGNTEAFF. CDR3 sequence (DNA): TGTGCCAGCAGAAGTCCGGGGAACACTGAAGCTTTCTTT.

The chain uses TRBV7-9 and TRBJ1-1; D is possibly TRBD1 (5 bases). Trimming shortened V by 2 bases and J by 2 bases, and 12 bases separated the two germline ends. The CDR3 length is 15 residues. CDR1 SEHNR and CDR2 FQNEAQ come from the germline V gene (reference sequence). CDR3 DNA sequence: TGTGCCAGCAGCTTACCCAGGGCTTCAAACACTGAAGCTTTCTTT. Translation: CASSLPRASNTEAFF.

This rearrangement joins TRBV7-2 to TRBJ1-5; 7 nucleotides agree with TRBD1. The CDR3 has 16 residues. The trim removed 1 base at V and 0 bases at J, leaving 3 bases unmatched. Germline CDR1 is SGHTA and CDR2 is FQGNSA. The CDR3 sequence is CASSLVGDSSNQPQHF. The CDR3 DNA reads TGTGCCAGCAGCTTAGTGGGGGACAGTAGCAATCAGCCCCAGCATTTT.

This clone was counted only a few times. This chain joins TRBV10-2 and TRBJ2-5, with D unresolved. This CDR3 is built from 12 residues. Germline values: CDR1 WSHSY, CDR2 SAAADI. V lost 6 bases and J 4 bases, leaving 9 bases between the germline ends. CDR3 sequence (DNA): TGCGCCAGCAGCCCGCGGAGAGAGACCCAGTACTTC. Encoded protein: CASSPRRETQYF.

The V and J genes are TRBV7-6 and TRBJ2-7; 12 nucleotides agree with TRBD1. V lost 5 bases, J lost 4 bases, and 12 bases stayed unmatched. The length of the CDR3 is 17 residues. Germline lookup yields CDR1 SGHVS and CDR2 FNYEAQ. CDR3 in amino acids: CASSPGLTGQGAYEQYF. CDR3 DNA sequence: TGTGCCAGCAGCCCAGGATTAACGGGACAGGGGGCATACGAGCAGTACTTC. The whole variable domain, remainder taken from reference TRBV7-6 and TRBJ2-7, is GAGVSQSPRYKVTKRGQDVALRCDPISGHVSLYWYRQALGQGPEFLTYFNYEAQQDKSGLPNDRFSAERPEGSISTLTIQRTEQRDSAMYRCASSPGLTGQGAYEQYFGPGTRLTVT.

The rearrangement links TRBV28 to TRBJ1-5; 11 bases fit TRBD1. The CDR3 length is 16 residues. Germline CDR1 and CDR2: MDHEN and SYDVKM. J lost 3 bases, V lost 6 bases, and 7 bases had no gene match. The CDR3 DNA reads TGTGCCAGCAGGGGGGGGACAGGGGGTTCCAATCAGCCCCAGCATTTT. Translating it yields CASRGGTGGSNQPQHF.